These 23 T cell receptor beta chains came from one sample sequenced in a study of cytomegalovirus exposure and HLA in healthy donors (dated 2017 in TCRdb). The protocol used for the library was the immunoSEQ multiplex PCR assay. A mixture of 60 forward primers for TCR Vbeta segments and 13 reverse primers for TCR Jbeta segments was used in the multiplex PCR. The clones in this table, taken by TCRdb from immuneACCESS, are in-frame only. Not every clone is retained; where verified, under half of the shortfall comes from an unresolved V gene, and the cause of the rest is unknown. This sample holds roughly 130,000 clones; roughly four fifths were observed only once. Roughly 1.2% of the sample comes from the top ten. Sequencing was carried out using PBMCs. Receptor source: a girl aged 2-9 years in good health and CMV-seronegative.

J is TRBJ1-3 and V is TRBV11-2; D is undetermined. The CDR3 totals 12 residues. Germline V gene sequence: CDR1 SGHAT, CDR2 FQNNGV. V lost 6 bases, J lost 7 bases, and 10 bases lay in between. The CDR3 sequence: CASSKTLNTIYF. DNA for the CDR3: TGTGCCAGCAGTAAGACTCTGAACACCATATATTTT. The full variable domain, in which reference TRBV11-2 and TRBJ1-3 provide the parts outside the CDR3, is EAGVAQSPRYKIIEKRQSVAFWCNPISGHATLYWYQQILGQGPKLLIQFQNNGVVDDSQLPKDRFSAERLKGVDSTLKIQPAKLEDSAVYLCASSKTLNTIYFGEGSWLTVV.

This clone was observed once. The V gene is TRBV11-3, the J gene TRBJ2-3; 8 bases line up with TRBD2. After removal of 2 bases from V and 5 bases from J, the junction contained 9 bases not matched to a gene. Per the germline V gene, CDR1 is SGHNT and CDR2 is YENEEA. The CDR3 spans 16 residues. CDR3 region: CASSLIRAGAGDTQYF. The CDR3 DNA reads TGTGCCAGCAGCTTAATAAGAGCGGGGGCGGGAGATACGCAGTATTTT.

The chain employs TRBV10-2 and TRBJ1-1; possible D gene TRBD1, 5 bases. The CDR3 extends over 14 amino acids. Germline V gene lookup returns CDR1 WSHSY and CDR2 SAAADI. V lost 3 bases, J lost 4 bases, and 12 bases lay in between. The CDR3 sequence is CASSDRVGGTEAFF. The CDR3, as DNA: TGCGCCAGCAGTGACAGGGTAGGCGGCACTGAAGCTTTCTTT.

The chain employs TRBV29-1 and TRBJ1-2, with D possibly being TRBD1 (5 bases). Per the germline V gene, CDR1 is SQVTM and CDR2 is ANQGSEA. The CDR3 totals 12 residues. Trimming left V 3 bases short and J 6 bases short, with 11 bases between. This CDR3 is CSVEVSGHGYTF. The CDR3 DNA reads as TGCAGCGTTGAGGTGTCAGGGCATGGCTACACCTTC. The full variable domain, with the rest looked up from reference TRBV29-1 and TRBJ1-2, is SAVISQKPSRDICQRGTSLTIQCQVDSQVTMMFWYRQQPGQSLTLIATANQGSEATYESGFVIDKFPISRPNLTFSTLTVSNMSPEDSSIYLCSVEVSGHGYTFGSGTRLTVV.

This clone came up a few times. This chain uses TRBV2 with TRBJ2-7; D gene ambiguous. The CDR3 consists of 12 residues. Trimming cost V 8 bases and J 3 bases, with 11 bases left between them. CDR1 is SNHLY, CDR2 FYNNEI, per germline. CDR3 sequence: CASGVLGYEQYF. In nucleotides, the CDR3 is TGTGCCAGCGGAGTGTTAGGCTACGAGCAGTACTTC.

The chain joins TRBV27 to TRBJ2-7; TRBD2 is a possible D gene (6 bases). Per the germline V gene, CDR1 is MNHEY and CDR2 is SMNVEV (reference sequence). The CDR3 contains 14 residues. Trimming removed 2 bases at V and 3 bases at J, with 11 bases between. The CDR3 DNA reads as TGTGCCAGCAGTTTAAGCGGGTTCGGCTACGAGCAGTACTTC. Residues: CASSLSGFGYEQYF.

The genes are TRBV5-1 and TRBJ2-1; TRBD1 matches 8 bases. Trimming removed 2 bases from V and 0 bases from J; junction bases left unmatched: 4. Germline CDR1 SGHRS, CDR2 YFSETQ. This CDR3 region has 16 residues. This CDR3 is CASSFDRGGSYNEQFF. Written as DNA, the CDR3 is TGCGCCAGCAGCTTTGACAGGGGAGGCTCCTACAATGAGCAGTTCTTC.

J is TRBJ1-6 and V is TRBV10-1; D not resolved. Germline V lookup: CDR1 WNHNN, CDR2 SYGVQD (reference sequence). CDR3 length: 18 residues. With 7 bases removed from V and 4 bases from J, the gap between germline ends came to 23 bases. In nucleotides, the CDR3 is TGCGCCAGCACCCTCTGGGTAGTACAGCTTCCTTATAATTCACCCCTCCACTTT. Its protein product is CASTLWVVQLPYNSPLHF.

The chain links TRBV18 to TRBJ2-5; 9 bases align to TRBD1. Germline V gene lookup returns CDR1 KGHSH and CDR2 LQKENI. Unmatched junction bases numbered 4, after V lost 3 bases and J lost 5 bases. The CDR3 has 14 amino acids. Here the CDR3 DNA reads TGTGCCAGCTCACCTGGACAGGGGTTGGAGACCCAGTACTTC. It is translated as CASSPGQGLETQYF.

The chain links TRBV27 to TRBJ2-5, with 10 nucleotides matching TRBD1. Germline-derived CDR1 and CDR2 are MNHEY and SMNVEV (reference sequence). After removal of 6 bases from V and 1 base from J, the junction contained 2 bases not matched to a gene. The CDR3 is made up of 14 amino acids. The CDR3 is CASSGDRGQETQYF. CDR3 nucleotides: TGTGCCAGCAGCGGGGACAGGGGCCAAGAGACCCAGTACTTC.

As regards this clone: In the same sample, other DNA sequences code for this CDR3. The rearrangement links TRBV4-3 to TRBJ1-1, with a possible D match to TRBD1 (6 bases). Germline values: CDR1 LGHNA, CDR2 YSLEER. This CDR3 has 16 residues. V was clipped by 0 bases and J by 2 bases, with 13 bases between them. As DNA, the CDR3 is TGCGCCAGCAGCCAAGATTCGTCAGGGGCAAACACTGAAGCTTTCTTT. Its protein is CASSQDSSGANTEAFF.

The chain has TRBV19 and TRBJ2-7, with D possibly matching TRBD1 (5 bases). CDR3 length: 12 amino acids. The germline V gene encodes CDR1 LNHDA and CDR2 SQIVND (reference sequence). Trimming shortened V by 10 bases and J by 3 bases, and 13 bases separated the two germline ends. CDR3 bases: TGTGCCATCAGGGTCTGGGTCTACGAGCAGTACTTC. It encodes CAIRVWVYEQYF.

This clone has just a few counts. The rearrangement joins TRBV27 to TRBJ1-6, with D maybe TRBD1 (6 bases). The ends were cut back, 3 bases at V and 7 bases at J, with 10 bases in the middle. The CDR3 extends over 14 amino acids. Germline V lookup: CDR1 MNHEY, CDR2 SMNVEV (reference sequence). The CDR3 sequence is CASSFLGANSPLHF. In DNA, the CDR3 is TGTGCCAGCAGTTTTTTGGGGGCGAATTCACCCCTCCACTTT.

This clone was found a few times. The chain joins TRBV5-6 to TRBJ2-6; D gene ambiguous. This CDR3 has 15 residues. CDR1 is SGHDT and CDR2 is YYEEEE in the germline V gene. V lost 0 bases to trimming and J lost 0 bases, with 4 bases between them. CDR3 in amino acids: CASSLGPSGANVLTF. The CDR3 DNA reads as TGTGCCAGCAGCTTGGGGCCCTCTGGGGCCAACGTCCTGACTTTC.

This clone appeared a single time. In DNA, the CDR3 is TGTGCCAGCACCGGCGGCGGGGGAGAGACCCAGTACTTC. Its protein is CASTGGGGETQYF. This chain connects TRBV7-9 to TRBJ2-5; 7 bases are shared with TRBD2. Unmatched junction bases numbered 6, after V lost 7 bases and J lost 4 bases. From germline, CDR1 is SEHNR and CDR2 FQNEAQ (reference sequence). The CDR3 spans 13 residues.

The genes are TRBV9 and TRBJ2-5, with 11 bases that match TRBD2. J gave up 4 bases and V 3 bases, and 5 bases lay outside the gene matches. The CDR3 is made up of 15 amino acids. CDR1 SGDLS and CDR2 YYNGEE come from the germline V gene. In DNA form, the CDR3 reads TGTGCCAGCAGCGCAACTAGCGGGAGTGGAGAGACCCAGTACTTC. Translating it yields CASSATSGSGETQYF.

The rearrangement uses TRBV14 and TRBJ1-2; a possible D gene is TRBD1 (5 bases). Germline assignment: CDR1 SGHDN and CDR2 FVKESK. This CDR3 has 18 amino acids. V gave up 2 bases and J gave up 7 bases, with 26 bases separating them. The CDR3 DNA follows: TGTGCCAGCAGCCAATGGTCGGGGTTTGGGGGGAGCCCATCTGGCTACACCTTC. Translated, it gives CASSQWSGFGGSPSGYTF.

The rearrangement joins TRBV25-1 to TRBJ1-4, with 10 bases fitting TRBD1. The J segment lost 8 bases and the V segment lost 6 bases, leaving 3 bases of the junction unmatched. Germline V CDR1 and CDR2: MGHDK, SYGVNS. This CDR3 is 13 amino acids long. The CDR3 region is CASRGQGTEKLFF. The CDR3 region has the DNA TGTGCCAGCAGGGGACAGGGGACAGAAAAACTGTTTTTT.

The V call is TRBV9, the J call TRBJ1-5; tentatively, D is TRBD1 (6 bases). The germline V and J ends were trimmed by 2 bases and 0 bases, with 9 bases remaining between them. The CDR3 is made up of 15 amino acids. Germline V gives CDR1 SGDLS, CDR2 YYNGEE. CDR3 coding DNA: TGTGCCAGCAGCGTGACAGGCGATAGCAATCAGCCCCAGCATTTT. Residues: CASSVTGDSNQPQHF.

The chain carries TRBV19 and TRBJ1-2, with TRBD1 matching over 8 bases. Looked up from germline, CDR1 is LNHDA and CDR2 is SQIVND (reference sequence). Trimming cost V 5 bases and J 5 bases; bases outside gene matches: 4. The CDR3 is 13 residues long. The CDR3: CASSPDREYGYTF. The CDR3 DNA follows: TGTGCCAGTAGTCCGGACAGGGAGTATGGCTACACCTTC.

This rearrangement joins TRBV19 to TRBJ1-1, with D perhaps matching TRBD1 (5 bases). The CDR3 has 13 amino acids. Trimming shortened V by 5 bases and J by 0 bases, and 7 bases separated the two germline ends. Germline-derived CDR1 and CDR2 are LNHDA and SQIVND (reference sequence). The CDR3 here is CASSWGVNTEAFF. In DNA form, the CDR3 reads TGTGCCAGTAGTTGGGGGGTGAACACTGAAGCTTTCTTT.

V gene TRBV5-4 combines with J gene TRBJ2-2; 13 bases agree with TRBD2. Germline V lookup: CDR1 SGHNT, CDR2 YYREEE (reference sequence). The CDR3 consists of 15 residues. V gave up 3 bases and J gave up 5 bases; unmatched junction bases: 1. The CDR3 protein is CASSSGLAGTGELFF. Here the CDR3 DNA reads TGTGCCAGCAGCTCGGGACTAGCGGGGACCGGGGAGCTGTTTTTT.

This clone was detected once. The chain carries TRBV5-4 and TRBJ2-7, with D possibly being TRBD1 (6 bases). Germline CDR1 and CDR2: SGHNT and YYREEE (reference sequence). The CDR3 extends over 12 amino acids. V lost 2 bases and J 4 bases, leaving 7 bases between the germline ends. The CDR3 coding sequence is TGTGCCAGCAGCTTCGGACAGTACGAGCAGTACTTC. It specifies CASSFGQYEQYF.